This TCR beta chain was found in a study of shared clonotypes between healthy human individuals. The CDR3 has 13 amino acids. Germline V gene sequence: CDR1 SGHTA, CDR2 FQGNSA. V dropped 1 base and J dropped 7 bases, with 8 bases sitting between them. This clone was seen more than once but under ten times. Every immunoSEQ plate was one replicate of a subset's evenly spread DNA. The method was immunoSEQ multiplex PCR; TCRdb's version includes in-frame clones alone and lacks a portion of them. The sample shows approximately 1.1 million clones, 75% to 80% of them seen only once. The chain recombines TRBV7-2 with TRBJ1-5; D gene uncertain. The sequenced sample was memory CD4+ T cells from PBMCs. The subset here: CD45RA-negative fraction. The clonotype originates from a man younger than 35 in good health. Some clones in this sample may be carry-over from other donors' samples. CDR3 amino acids: CASSLEGRQPQHF. As DNA, the CDR3 is TGTGCCAGCAGCTTAGAAGGGAGACAGCCCCAGCATTTT.